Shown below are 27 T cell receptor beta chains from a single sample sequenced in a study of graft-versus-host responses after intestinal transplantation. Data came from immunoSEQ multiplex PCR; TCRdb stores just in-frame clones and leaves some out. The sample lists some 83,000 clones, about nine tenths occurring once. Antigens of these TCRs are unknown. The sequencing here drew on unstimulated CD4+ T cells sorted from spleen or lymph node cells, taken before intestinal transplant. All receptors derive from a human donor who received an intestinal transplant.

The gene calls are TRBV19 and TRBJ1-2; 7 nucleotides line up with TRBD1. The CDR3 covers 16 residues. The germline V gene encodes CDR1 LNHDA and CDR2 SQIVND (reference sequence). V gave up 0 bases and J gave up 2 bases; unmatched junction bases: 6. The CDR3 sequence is CASSIDLRQGNYGYTF. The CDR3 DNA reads TGTGCCAGTAGTATAGATCTCCGACAGGGCAACTATGGCTACACCTTC.

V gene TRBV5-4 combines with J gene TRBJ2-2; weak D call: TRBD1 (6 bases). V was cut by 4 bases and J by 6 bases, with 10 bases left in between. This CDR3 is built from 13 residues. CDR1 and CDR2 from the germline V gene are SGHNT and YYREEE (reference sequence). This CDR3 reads CASSPAGAGELFF. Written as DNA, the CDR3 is TGTGCCAGCAGCCCCGCAGGGGCCGGGGAGCTGTTTTTT.

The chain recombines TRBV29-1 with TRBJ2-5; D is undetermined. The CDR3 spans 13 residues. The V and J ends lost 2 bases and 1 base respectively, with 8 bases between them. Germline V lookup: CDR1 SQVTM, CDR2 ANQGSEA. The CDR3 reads CSVELNSQETQYF. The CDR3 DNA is TGCAGCGTTGAACTAAACAGCCAAGAGACCCAGTACTTC.

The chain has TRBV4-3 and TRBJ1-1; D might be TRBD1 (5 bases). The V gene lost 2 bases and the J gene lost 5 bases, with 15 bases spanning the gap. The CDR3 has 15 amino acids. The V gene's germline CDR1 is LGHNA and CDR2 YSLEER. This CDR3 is CASSQTGRGGTEAFF. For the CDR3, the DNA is TGCGCCAGCAGCCAAACGGGGCGGGGGGGGACTGAAGCTTTCTTT.

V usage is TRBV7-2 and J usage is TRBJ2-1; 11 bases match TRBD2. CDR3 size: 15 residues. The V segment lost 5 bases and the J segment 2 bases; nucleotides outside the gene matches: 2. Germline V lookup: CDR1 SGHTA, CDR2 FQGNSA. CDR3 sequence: CASSLSGGAYNEQFF. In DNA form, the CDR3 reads TGTGCCAGCAGCCTTAGCGGGGGGGCCTACAATGAGCAGTTCTTC.

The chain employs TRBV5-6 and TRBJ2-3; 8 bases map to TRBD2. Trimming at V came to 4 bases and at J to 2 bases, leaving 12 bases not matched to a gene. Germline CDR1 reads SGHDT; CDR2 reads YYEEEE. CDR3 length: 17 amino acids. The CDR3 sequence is CASSALAAIANTDTQYF. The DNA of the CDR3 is TGTGCCAGCAGCGCACTAGCGGCGATAGCAAACACAGATACGCAGTATTTT. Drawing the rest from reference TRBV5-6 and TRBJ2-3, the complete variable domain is DAGVTQSPTHLIKTRGQQVTLRCSPKSGHDTVSWYQQALGQGPQFIFQYYEEEERQRGNFPDRFSGHQFPNYSSELNVNALLLGDSALYLCASSALAAIANTDTQYFGPGTRLTVL.

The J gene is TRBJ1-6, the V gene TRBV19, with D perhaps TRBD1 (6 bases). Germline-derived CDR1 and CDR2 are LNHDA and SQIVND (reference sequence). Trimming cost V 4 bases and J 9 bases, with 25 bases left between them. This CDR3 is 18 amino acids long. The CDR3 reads CASSTGDRPGWLGSPLHF. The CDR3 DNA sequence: TGTGCCAGTAGTACAGGAGACAGGCCAGGGTGGTTAGGTTCACCCCTCCACTTT.

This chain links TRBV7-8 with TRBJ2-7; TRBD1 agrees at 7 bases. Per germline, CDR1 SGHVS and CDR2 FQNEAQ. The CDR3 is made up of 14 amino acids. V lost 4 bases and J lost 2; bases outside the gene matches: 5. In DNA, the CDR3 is TGTGCCAGCAGCTCCCTGACAGGGCCCTACGAGCAGTACTTC. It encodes CASSSLTGPYEQYF.

The CDR3 coding sequence is TGTGCCAGCACGACTTCGGGGGGCGTAGTCCACGAGCAGTACTTC. Its protein product is CASTTSGGVVHEQYF. The V and J genes are TRBV7-9 and TRBJ2-7, with D perhaps matching TRBD2 (7 bases). CDR1 is SEHNR, CDR2 FQNEAQ, per germline (reference sequence). The V end was cut by 7 bases, the J end by 5 bases, with 21 bases between. This CDR3 comprises 15 residues.

CDR3 region: CASSTQGNTEAFF. CDR3 coding DNA: TGTGCCAGCAGCACACAGGGGAACACTGAAGCTTTCTTT. The chain combines TRBV7-9 with TRBJ1-1; the D gene is possibly TRBD1 (6 bases). V was cut by 5 bases and J by 1 base, with 8 bases left in between. Per germline, CDR1 SEHNR and CDR2 FQNEAQ (reference sequence). This CDR3 comprises 13 residues.

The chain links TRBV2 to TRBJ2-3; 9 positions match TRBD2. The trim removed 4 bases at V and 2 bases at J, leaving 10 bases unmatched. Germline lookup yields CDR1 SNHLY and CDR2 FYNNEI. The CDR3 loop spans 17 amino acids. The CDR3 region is CASSGAGTSPDTDTQYF. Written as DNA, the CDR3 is TGTGCCAGCAGTGGCGCCGGGACTAGCCCCGACACAGATACGCAGTATTTT.

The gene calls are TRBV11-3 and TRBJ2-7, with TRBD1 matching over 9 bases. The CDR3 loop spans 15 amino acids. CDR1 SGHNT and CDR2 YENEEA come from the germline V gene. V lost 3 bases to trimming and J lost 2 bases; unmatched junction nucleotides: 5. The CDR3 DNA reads TGTGCCAGCAGCTTGACAGGGGGTCCAACCTACGAGCAGTACTTC. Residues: CASSLTGGPTYEQYF.

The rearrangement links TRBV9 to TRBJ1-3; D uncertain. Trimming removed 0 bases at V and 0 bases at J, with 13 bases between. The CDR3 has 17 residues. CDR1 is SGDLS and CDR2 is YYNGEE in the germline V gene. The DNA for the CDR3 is TGTGCCAGCAGCGTAGCCCCAGGACTGAGCTCTGGAAACACCATATATTTT. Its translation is CASSVAPGLSSGNTIYF.

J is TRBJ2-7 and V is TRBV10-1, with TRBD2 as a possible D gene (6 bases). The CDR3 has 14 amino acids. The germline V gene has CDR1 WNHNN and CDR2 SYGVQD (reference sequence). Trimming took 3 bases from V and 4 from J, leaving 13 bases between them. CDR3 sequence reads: CASSDGGSRYEQYF. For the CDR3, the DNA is TGCGCCAGCAGTGATGGGGGGTCCCGTTACGAGCAGTACTTC.

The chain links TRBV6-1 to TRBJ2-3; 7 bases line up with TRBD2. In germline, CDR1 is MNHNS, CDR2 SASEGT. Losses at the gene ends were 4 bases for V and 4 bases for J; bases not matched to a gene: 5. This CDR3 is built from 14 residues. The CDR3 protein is CASSGGGAADTQYF. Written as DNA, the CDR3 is TGTGCCAGCAGTGGGGGAGGGGCCGCAGATACGCAGTATTTT.

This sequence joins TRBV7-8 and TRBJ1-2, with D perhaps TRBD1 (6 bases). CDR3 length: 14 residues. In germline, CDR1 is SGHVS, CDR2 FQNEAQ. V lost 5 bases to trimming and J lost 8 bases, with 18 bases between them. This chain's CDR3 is CASSLKDSPKGYTF. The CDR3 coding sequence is TGTGCCAGCAGCCTTAAGGACAGTCCTAAAGGCTACACCTTC.

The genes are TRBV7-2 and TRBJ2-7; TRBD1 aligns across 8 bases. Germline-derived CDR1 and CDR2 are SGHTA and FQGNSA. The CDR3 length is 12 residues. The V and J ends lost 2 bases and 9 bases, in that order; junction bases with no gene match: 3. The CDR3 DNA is TGTGCCAGCAGCTTAACGGGACAGGTGCAGTACTTC. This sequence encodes CASSLTGQVQYF.

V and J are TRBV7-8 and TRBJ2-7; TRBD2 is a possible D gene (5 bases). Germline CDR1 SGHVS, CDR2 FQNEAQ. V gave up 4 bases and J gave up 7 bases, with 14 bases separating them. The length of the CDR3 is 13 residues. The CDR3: CASSYTRQGEQYF. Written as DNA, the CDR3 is TGTGCCAGCAGCTACACTAGGCAAGGGGAGCAGTACTTC.

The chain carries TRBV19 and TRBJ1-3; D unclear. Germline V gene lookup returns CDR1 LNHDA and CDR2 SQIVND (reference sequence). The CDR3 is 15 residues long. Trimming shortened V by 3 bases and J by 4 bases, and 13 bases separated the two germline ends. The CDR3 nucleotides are TGTGCCAGTAGTATTGGCTCAGTGGCCGGAAACACCATATATTTT. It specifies CASSIGSVAGNTIYF.

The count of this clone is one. DNA of the CDR3: TGTGCCAGCAGCAGGGGGCTTGAGGGCAATCAGCCCCAGCATTTT. Protein sequence: CASSRGLEGNQPQHF. The chain uses TRBV11-2 and TRBJ1-5; 7 positions agree with TRBD1. The CDR3 spans 15 residues. J gave up 2 bases and V 5 bases, and 6 bases lay outside the gene matches. The V gene's germline CDR1 is SGHAT and CDR2 FQNNGV.

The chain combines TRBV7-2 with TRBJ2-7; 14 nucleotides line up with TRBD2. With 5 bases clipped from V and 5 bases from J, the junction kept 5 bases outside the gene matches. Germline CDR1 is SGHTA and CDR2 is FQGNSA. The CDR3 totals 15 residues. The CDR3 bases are TGTGCCAGCAGCCAGACTAGCGGGGGGGCACACGAGCAGTACTTC. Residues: CASSQTSGGAHEQYF.

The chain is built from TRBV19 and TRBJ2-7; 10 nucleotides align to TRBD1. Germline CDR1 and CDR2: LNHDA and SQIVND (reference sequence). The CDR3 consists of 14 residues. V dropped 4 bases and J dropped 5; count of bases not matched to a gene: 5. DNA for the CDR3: TGTGCCAGTAGTAGCCGGGACAGGGGCAACGAGCAGTACTTC. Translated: CASSSRDRGNEQYF.

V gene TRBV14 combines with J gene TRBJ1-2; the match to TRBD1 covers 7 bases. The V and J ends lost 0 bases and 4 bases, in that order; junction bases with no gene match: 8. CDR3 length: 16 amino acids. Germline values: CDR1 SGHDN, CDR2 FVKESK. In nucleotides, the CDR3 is TGTGCCAGCAGCCAAGAGGCAGGGGGGCGTTTCTATGGCTACACCTTC. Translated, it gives CASSQEAGGRFYGYTF.

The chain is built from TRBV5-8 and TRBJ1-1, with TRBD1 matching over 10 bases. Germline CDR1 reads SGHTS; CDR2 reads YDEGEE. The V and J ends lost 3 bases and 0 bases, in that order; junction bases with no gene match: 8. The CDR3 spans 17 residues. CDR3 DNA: TGTGCCAGCAGCTCCGGGACAGGGGCTCTCCTGAACACTGAAGCTTTCTTT. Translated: CASSSGTGALLNTEAFF.

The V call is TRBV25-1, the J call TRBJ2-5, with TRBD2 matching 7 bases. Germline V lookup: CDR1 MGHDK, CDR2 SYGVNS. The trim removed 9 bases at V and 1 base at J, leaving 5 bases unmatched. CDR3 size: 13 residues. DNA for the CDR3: TGTGCCAGTATCCCGGGGGGCCAAGAGACCCAGTACTTC. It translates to CASIPGGQETQYF.

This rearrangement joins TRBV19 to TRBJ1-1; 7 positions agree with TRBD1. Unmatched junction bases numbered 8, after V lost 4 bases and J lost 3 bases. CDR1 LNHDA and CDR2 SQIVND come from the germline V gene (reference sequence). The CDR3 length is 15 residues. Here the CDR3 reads CASSTPRGRDTEAFF. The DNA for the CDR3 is TGTGCCAGTAGTACACCGAGGGGGCGAGACACTGAAGCTTTCTTT.

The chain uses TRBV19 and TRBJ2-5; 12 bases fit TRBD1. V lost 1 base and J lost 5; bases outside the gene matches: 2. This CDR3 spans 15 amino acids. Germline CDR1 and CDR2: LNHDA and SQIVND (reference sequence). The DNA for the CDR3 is TGTGCCAGTAGTATAGGGGGACAGGGGGCTGAGACCCAGTACTTC. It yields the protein CASSIGGQGAETQYF.